Here is one T cell receptor beta chain with its context. This specimen belongs to a study of control samples from healthy donors and cancer patients. Method: immunoSEQ multiplex PCR; TCRdb's copy keeps in-frame clones and lacks some. The sample shows some 95,000 clones, roughly 88% of them seen only once. Sequencing was performed on blood. The TCR originated in a man aged 25 to 45 in good health.

The CDR3 sequence is CASIRQGIGRRETQYF. In nucleotides, the CDR3 is TGTGCCAGCATTCGGCAGGGGATCGGGAGGAGAGAGACCCAGTACTTC. The chain carries TRBV2 and TRBJ2-5, with a possible D match to TRBD2 (7 bases). In germline, CDR1 is SNHLY, CDR2 FYNNEI. Trimming removed 7 bases at V and 4 bases at J, with 22 bases between. The length of the CDR3 is 16 residues. Together with reference TRBV2 and TRBJ2-5, the CDR3 gives the full variable domain: EPEVTQTPSHQVTQMGQEVILRCVPISNHLYFYWYRQILGQKVEFLVSFYNNEISEKSEIFDDQFSVERPDGSNFTLKIRSTKLEDSAMYFCASIRQGIGRRETQYFGPGTRLLVL.